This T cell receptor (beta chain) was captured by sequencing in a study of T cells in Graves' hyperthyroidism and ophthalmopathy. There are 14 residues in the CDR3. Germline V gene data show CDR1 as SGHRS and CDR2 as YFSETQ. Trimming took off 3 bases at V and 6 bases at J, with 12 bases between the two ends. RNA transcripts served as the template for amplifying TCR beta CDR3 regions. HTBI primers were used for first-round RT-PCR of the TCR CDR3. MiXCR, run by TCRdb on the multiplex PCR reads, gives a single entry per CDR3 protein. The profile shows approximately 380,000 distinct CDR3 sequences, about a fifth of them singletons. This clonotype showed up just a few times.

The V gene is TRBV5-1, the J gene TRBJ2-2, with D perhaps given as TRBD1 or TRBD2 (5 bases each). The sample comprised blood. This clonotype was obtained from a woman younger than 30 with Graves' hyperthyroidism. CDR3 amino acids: CASSYMGVSGELFF. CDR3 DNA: TGCGCCAGCAGCTATATGGGGGTGTCCGGGGAGCTGTTTTTT.